This T cell receptor beta chain was sequenced for a study of T-cell memory formation after mild COVID-19. Study in general: TCR clusters were largely donor specific.

Remarks on this clonotype: Antigen unknown. Its ends do not fully match the called genes, so a read error is possible.

Germline V lookup: CDR1 SNHLY, CDR2 FYNNEI. This CDR3 is built from 11 residues. Libraries for TCRalpha and TCRbeta carried sample barcodes and unique molecular identifiers via 5'RACE. TCRdb used MiXCR to reprocess the 5' RACE reads, holding one entry per CDR3 protein. The table records approximately 150,000 distinct CDR3 sequences, under 25% of them present only once. Notes on the study in general: In pre-infection memory, a portion of responding clones appeared, which suggested that cross-reactive memory joined.

Sequencing used PBMCs or a T cell subset sorted from them (not recorded which). This sequence was found in an adult woman who had mild COVID-19 (a few samples of this study predate the infection). Cell type and time point are not known. The rearrangement uses TRBV2 and TRBJ2-5; unclear D gene. This CDR3 reads CDSSVYETQYF. CDR3 coding DNA: TGTGACAGCAGTGTCTACGAGACCCAGTACTTC.